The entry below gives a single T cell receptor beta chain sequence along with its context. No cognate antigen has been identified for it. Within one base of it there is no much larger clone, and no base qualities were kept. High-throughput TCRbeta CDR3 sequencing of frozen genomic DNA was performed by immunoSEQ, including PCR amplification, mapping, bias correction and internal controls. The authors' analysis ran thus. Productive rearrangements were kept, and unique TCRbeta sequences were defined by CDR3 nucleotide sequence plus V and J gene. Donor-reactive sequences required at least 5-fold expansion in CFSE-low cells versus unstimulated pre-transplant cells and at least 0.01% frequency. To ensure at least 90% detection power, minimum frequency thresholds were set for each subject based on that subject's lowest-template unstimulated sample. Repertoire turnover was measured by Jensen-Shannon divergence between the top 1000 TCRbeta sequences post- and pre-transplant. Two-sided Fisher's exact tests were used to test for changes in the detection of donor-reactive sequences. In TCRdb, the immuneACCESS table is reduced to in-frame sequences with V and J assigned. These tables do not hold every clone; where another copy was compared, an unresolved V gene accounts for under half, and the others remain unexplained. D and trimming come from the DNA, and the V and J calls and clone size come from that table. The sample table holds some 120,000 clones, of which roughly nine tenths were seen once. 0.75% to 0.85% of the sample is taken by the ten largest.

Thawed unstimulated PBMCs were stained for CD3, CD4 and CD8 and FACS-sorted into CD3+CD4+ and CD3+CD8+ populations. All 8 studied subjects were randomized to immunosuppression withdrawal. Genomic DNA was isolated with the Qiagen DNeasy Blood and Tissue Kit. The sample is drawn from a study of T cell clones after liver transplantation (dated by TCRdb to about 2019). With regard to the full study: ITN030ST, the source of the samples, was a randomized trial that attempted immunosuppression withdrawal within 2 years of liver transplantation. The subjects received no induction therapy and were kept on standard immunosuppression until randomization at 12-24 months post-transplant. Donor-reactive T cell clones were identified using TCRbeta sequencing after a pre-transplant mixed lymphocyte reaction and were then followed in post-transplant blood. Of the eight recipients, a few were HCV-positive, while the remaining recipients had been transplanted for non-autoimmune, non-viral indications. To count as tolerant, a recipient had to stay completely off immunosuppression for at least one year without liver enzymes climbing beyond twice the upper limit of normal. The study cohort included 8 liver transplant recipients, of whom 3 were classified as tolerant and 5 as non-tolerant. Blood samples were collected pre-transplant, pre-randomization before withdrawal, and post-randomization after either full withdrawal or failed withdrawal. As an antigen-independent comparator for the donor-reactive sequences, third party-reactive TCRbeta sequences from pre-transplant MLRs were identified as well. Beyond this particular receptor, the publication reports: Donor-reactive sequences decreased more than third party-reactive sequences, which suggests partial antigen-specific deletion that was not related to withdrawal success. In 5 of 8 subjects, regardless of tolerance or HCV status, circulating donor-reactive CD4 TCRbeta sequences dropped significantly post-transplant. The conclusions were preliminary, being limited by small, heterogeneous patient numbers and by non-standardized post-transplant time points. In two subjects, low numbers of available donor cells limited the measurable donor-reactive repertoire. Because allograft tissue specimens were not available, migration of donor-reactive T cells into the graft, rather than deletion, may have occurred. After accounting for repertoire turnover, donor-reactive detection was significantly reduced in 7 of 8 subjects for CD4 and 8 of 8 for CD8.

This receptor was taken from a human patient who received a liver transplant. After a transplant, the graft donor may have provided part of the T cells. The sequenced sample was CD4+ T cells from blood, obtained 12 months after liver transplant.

The CDR3 corresponds to CSVDRGRKDVATQYF. The DNA sequence is TGCAGCGTGGACAGGGGGCGAAAGGATGTTGCGACCCAGTACTTC. The receptor chain draws on TRBV29-1 and TRBJ2-5; 11 bases in between match TRBD1. The CDR3 covers 15 residues, taking in both the cysteine and the phenylalanine. Just the 45-base CDR3 DNA is kept, in frame starting at base 1. Germline trimming amounts to 6 bases on V and 7 bases on J, with 13 as the count of junction bases outside the gene matches. From the germline V gene, CDR1 is SQVTM and CDR2 is ANQGSEA.